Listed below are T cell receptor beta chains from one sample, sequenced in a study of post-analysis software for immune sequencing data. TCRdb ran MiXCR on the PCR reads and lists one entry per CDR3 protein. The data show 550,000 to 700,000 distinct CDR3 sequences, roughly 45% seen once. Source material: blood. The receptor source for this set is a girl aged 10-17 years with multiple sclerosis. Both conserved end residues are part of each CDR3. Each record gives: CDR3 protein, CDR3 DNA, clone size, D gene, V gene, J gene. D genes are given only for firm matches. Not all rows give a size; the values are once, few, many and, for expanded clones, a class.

CDR3: CSVREGQETQYF; DNA: TGCAGCGTTCGGGAGGGACAAGAGACCCAGTACTTC; size: -; D: TRBD2; V: TRBV29-1; J: TRBJ2-5
CDR3: CASKKGVGGSYEQYF; DNA: TGTGCCAGTAAAAAGGGGGTTGGAGGCTCCTACGAGCAGTACTTC; size: few; D: -; V: TRBV6-5; J: TRBJ2-7
CDR3: CAAAGEAGLGTGELFF; DNA: TGCGCAGCAGCAGGAGAAGCGGGACTTGGGACCGGGGAGCTGTTTTTT; size: -; D: TRBD2; V: TRBV10-2; J: TRBJ2-2
CDR3: CASSWGEGGGQPQHF; DNA: TGTGCCAGCAGCTGGGGAGAAGGCGGCGGTCAGCCCCAGCATTTT; size: -; D: -; V: TRBV5-6; J: TRBJ1-5
CDR3: CASSIGTSGSVDTQYF; DNA: TGCGCCAGCAGCATCGGGACTAGCGGGAGTGTGGATACGCAGTATTTT; size: -; D: TRBD2; V: TRBV5-1; J: TRBJ2-3
CDR3: CATTGSDTVGDEQFF; DNA: TGCGCCACCACGGGTAGTGATACTGTGGGGGATGAGCAGTTCTTC; size: -; D: -; V: TRBV10-2; J: TRBJ2-1
CDR3: CASSFRDPQETQYF; DNA: TGTGCCAGCAGCTTCCGGGACCCCCAAGAGACCCAGTACTTC; size: few; D: -; V: TRBV7-9; J: TRBJ2-5
CDR3: CSASRSGAYLGNEQFF; DNA: TGCAGTGCTAGCCGTAGCGGGGCCTACCTTGGGAATGAGCAGTTCTTC; size: -; D: TRBD2; V: TRBV20-1; J: TRBJ2-1
CDR3: CATARGGSYNEQFF; DNA: TGTGCCACCGCGAGGGGGGGTTCCTACAATGAGCAGTTCTTC; size: -; D: -; V: TRBV24-1; J: TRBJ2-1
CDR3: CASSCGQGREKLFF; DNA: TGCGCCAGCAGCTGTGGCCAGGGACGGGAAAAACTGTTTTTT; size: -; D: -; V: TRBV5-1; J: TRBJ1-4
CDR3: CAWSDLLARPPYEQYF; DNA: TGTGCCTGGAGTGACCTACTAGCGAGACCCCCCTACGAGCAGTACTTC; size: few; D: TRBD2; V: TRBV30; J: TRBJ2-7
CDR3: CAVRDSGRYEQYF; DNA: TGTGCCGTCCGGGACAGCGGGCGATACGAGCAGTACTTC; size: -; D: -; V: TRBV10-3; J: TRBJ2-7
CDR3: CASSEDAQRSPLHF; DNA: TGTGCCAGCAGTGAAGACGCCCAGCGTTCACCCCTCCACTTT; size: once; D: -; V: TRBV6-1; J: TRBJ1-6
CDR3: CSAHTLAGGLYNEQFF; DNA: TGCAGTGCTCATACCCTAGCGGGGGGCCTTTACAATGAGCAGTTCTTC; size: few; D: TRBD2; V: TRBV20-1; J: TRBJ2-1
CDR3: CASSFPGRTNNEQFF; DNA: TGTGCCAGCAGTTTTCCCGGCAGGACTAACAATGAGCAGTTCTTC; size: -; D: -; V: TRBV12-3/TRBV12-4; J: TRBJ2-1
CDR3: CASRDRRTGNTIYF; DNA: TGTGCCAGCAGGGACCGGAGAACTGGAAACACCATATATTTT; size: -; D: -; V: TRBV5-6; J: TRBJ1-3
CDR3: CASSPHSGSADTQYF; DNA: TGTGCCAGCAGTCCTCATAGCGGGAGCGCAGATACGCAGTATTTT; size: -; D: TRBD2; V: TRBV12-3/TRBV12-4; J: TRBJ2-3
CDR3: CASSFLGRSYEQYF; DNA: TGTGCCAGCAGTTTTTTGGGCAGATCCTACGAGCAGTACTTC; size: -; D: -; V: TRBV12-3/TRBV12-4; J: TRBJ2-7
CDR3: CASTSGTGNTEAFF; DNA: TGTGCCAGCACCTCCGGGACAGGGAACACTGAAGCTTTCTTT; size: -; D: TRBD1; V: TRBV27; J: TRBJ1-1
CDR3: CASSRLGGDGYTF; DNA: TGTGCCAGCAGCCGCCTGGGGGGCGATGGCTACACCTTC; size: -; D: -; V: TRBV6-2/TRBV6-3; J: TRBJ1-2
CDR3: CASSFKDRGPVDEQYF; DNA: TGTGCCAGCAGCTTTAAGGACAGGGGGCCAGTGGACGAGCAGTACTTC; size: -; D: TRBD1; V: TRBV5-5; J: TRBJ2-7
CDR3: CSVIQDRTYEQYF; DNA: TGCAGCGTTATCCAGGACAGGACCTACGAGCAGTACTTC; size: many; D: TRBD1; V: TRBV29-1; J: TRBJ2-7
CDR3: CASSLGQGAYGYTF; DNA: TGTGCCAGCAGCTTAGGACAGGGGGCCTATGGCTACACCTTC; size: many; D: TRBD1; V: TRBV12-3/TRBV12-4; J: TRBJ1-2
CDR3: CASSFWASAPEQYF; DNA: TGTGCCAGCAGTTTTTGGGCTAGCGCTCCCGAGCAGTACTTC; size: many; D: -; V: TRBV12-3/TRBV12-4; J: TRBJ2-7
CDR3: CSARGGTEYLQETQYF; DNA: TGCAGTGCTCGTGGGGGGACAGAGTATCTCCAAGAGACCCAGTACTTC; size: few; D: -; V: TRBV20-1; J: TRBJ2-5
CDR3: CSARWGTGGLSGYTF; DNA: TGCAGTGCTAGATGGGGGACAGGGGGTTTAAGTGGCTACACCTTC; size: -; D: TRBD1; V: TRBV20-1; J: TRBJ1-2
CDR3: CSASPSGATLEKLFF; DNA: TGCAGTGCTAGCCCATCAGGGGCCACCCTGGAAAAACTGTTTTTT; size: -; D: -; V: TRBV20-1; J: TRBJ1-4
CDR3: CASSLAKASVTEAFF; DNA: TGCGCCAGCAGCTTGGCCAAAGCCTCGGTTACTGAAGCTTTCTTT; size: -; D: -; V: TRBV5-1; J: TRBJ1-1
CDR3: CASSHTPGQTNYGYTF; DNA: TGCGCCAGCAGCCACACTCCGGGACAGACTAACTATGGCTACACCTTC; size: few; D: TRBD1; V: TRBV4-1; J: TRBJ1-2
CDR3: CATSHTGIGNEQFF; DNA: TGTGCCACCAGTCATACCGGTATCGGCAATGAGCAGTTCTTC; size: -; D: -; V: TRBV24-1; J: TRBJ2-1
CDR3: CASSPAPGSPGYEQYF; DNA: TGTGCCAGCAGTCCAGCCCCCGGGAGCCCCGGGTACGAGCAGTACTTC; size: -; D: -; V: TRBV12-3/TRBV12-4; J: TRBJ2-7
CDR3: CASSASRDIPYEQYF; DNA: TGTGCCAGCAGTGCGTCCAGGGACATTCCCTACGAGCAGTACTTC; size: -; D: -; V: TRBV25-1; J: TRBJ2-7
CDR3: CASSHGGPYNSPLHF; DNA: TGTGCCAGCAGCCACGGGGGACCTTATAATTCACCCCTCCACTTT; size: -; D: -; V: TRBV4-2; J: TRBJ1-6
CDR3: CSASDSGGGDTQYF; DNA: TGCAGTGCTAGCGATAGCGGAGGGGGGGATACGCAGTATTTT; size: -; D: -; V: TRBV20-1; J: TRBJ2-3
CDR3: CASRSRPPQETQYF; DNA: TGTGCCAGCAGATCCAGGCCCCCCCAAGAGACCCAGTACTTC; size: -; D: -; V: TRBV12-3/TRBV12-4; J: TRBJ2-5
CDR3: CASSLATGSNSPLHF; DNA: TGTGCCAGCAGCTTGGCGACAGGGAGTAATTCACCCCTCCACTTT; size: -; D: TRBD1; V: TRBV7-9; J: TRBJ1-6
CDR3: CASSQEGGGVEQYF; DNA: TGTGCCAGCAGCCAAGAAGGAGGGGGTGTTGAGCAGTACTTC; size: -; D: -; V: TRBV3-1; J: TRBJ2-7
CDR3: CASSRSPGHALEETQYF; DNA: TGTGCCAGCAGCCGATCTCCGGGACACGCCTTGGAAGAGACCCAGTACTTC; size: -; D: -; V: TRBV14; J: TRBJ2-5
CDR3: CSAGERLLYNEQFF; DNA: TGCAGTGCTGGAGAGCGGCTACTCTACAATGAGCAGTTCTTC; size: -; D: -; V: TRBV20-1; J: TRBJ2-1
CDR3: CASGGLAHEQYF; DNA: TGTGCCAGCGGGGGACTAGCTCACGAGCAGTACTTC; size: few; D: TRBD2; V: TRBV28; J: TRBJ2-7
CDR3: CASSFSTSYNEQFF; DNA: TGTGCCAGCAGTTTCTCCACCTCCTACAATGAGCAGTTCTTC; size: many; D: -; V: TRBV12-3/TRBV12-4; J: TRBJ2-1
CDR3: CASRVTPEGEKLFF; DNA: TGTGCCAGCAGAGTCACCCCCGAGGGGGAAAAACTGTTTTTT; size: -; D: -; V: TRBV11-2; J: TRBJ1-4
CDR3: CASSFGTGFYEQYF; DNA: TGTGCCAGCAGTTTCGGGACAGGGTTCTACGAGCAGTACTTC; size: -; D: TRBD1; V: TRBV28; J: TRBJ2-7
CDR3: CASRVGQGLLEAFF; DNA: TGTGCCAGCAGGGTGGGCCAGGGTCTTCTTGAAGCTTTCTTT; size: -; D: -; V: TRBV2; J: TRBJ1-1
CDR3: CAGRPGQAHEKLFF; DNA: TGTGCCGGCAGACCCGGACAGGCCCATGAAAAACTGTTTTTT; size: -; D: TRBD1; V: TRBV6-2/TRBV6-3; J: TRBJ1-4